This is a list of T cell receptor beta chains from one sample in a study of cytomegalovirus exposure and HLA in healthy donors. Only in-frame clones appear in the TCRdb table, and some are missing; sequencing was by immunoSEQ multiplex PCR. Of over 75,000 clones in the sample, under 85% were seen once. Sequencing used PBMCs. The receptors come from a man aged 45-60 years in good health and CMV-seropositive. The CDR3 runs from the conserved cysteine through the conserved F or W. Fields, in order: clone size, J gene, V gene, D gene, CDR3 DNA, CDR3 protein. D genes are given only for firm matches. Expanded clones get a size class; other rows say once, few or many, or leave the size out.

clone_size: -
j_call: TRBJ2-7
v_call: TRBV4-2
d_call: TRBD1
cdr3_nt: TGTGCCAGCAGCCAGGACCGGGACAGTTCCTACGAGCAGTACTTC
cdr3_aa: CASSQDRDSSYEQYF

clone_size: few
j_call: TRBJ1-5
v_call: TRBV6-5
d_call: -
cdr3_nt: TGTGCCAGCAGGCCGGGTTACGACGATCAGCCCCAGCATTTT
cdr3_aa: CASRPGYDDQPQHF

clone_size: -
j_call: TRBJ1-2
v_call: TRBV6-1
d_call: -
cdr3_nt: TGTGCCAGCAGTGAAGACGCAGGTGGCTATGGCTACACCTTC
cdr3_aa: CASSEDAGGYGYTF

clone_size: -
j_call: TRBJ1-5
v_call: TRBV19
d_call: -
cdr3_nt: TGTGCCAGTAGTATAGGGGGCAGGGGCCGCATGGATCAGCCCCAGCATTTT
cdr3_aa: CASSIGGRGRMDQPQHF

clone_size: -
j_call: TRBJ1-5
v_call: TRBV4-1
d_call: -
cdr3_nt: TGCGCCAGCAGCGACTGGACAGAGGCGGATCAGCCCCAGCATTTT
cdr3_aa: CASSDWTEADQPQHF

clone_size: -
j_call: TRBJ1-4
v_call: TRBV6-5
d_call: -
cdr3_nt: TGTGCCAGCAGGCCTCCGGCGGGTACTAATGAAAAACTGTTTTTT
cdr3_aa: CASRPPAGTNEKLFF

clone_size: -
j_call: TRBJ2-4
v_call: TRBV4-2
d_call: TRBD2
cdr3_nt: TGTGCCAGCAGCCAAACTAGCGGGGGGGGGTCGGCCAAAAACATTCAGTACTTC
cdr3_aa: CASSQTSGGGSAKNIQYF

clone_size: -
j_call: TRBJ1-1
v_call: TRBV5-1
d_call: TRBD1
cdr3_nt: TGCGCCAGCAGCGAAAGGACAGGTGGCATGAACACTGAAGCTTTCTTT
cdr3_aa: CASSERTGGMNTEAFF

clone_size: -
j_call: TRBJ2-5
v_call: TRBV15
d_call: TRBD1
cdr3_nt: TGTGCCACCAGGGAGTCACCGGGACAGGGGCTCCTACAAGAGACCCAGTACTTC
cdr3_aa: CATRESPGQGLLQETQYF

clone_size: -
j_call: TRBJ2-3
v_call: TRBV7-3
d_call: TRBD1
cdr3_nt: TGTGCCAGCAGCTGGGGACAGGGTCGGGGGGCAGATACGCAGTATTTT
cdr3_aa: CASSWGQGRGADTQYF

clone_size: -
j_call: TRBJ1-5
v_call: TRBV27
d_call: -
cdr3_nt: TGTGCCAGCAGTGGCTTCAATCAGCCCCAGCATTTT
cdr3_aa: CASSGFNQPQHF

clone_size: once
j_call: TRBJ1-4
v_call: TRBV29-1
d_call: TRBD1
cdr3_nt: TGCAGCGTAGTCGGACAGGAAAGTGAAAAACTGTTTTTT
cdr3_aa: CSVVGQESEKLFF

clone_size: -
j_call: TRBJ2-7
v_call: TRBV7-2
d_call: -
cdr3_nt: TGTGCCAGCAGCTTAGCGGGGGGGCTAAGCGAGCAGTACTTC
cdr3_aa: CASSLAGGLSEQYF

clone_size: -
j_call: TRBJ2-3
v_call: TRBV9
d_call: -
cdr3_nt: TGTGCCAGCAGCCCCCGAGACAGAACTAGCACAGATACGCAGTATTTT
cdr3_aa: CASSPRDRTSTDTQYF

clone_size: once
j_call: TRBJ2-2
v_call: TRBV27
d_call: TRBD2
cdr3_nt: TGTGCCAGCAGTCTTCAGACTAGCTTACCCGGGGAGCTGTTTTTT
cdr3_aa: CASSLQTSLPGELFF

clone_size: -
j_call: TRBJ1-2
v_call: TRBV7-6
d_call: TRBD1
cdr3_nt: TGTGCCAGCAGCTTAGCTCCAGGGGGCGACCCTTATGGCTACACCTTC
cdr3_aa: CASSLAPGGDPYGYTF

clone_size: -
j_call: TRBJ1-1
v_call: TRBV6-1
d_call: -
cdr3_nt: TGTGCCAGCAGTGAATCCGGGAACACTGAAGCTTTCTTT
cdr3_aa: CASSESGNTEAFF

clone_size: few
j_call: TRBJ2-3
v_call: TRBV9
d_call: TRBD2
cdr3_nt: TGTGCCAGCAGCCTTATGTATGGGACTAGCGGGGCAGATACGCAGTATTTT
cdr3_aa: CASSLMYGTSGADTQYF

clone_size: -
j_call: TRBJ1-1
v_call: TRBV7-3
d_call: -
cdr3_nt: TGTGCCAGCAGCATGACAGTGAACACTGAAGCTTTCTTT
cdr3_aa: CASSMTVNTEAFF

clone_size: -
j_call: TRBJ2-7
v_call: TRBV11-1
d_call: -
cdr3_nt: TGTGCCAGCAGCTTATACAGGGCCGCCGGCGAGCAGTACTTC
cdr3_aa: CASSLYRAAGEQYF

clone_size: -
j_call: TRBJ1-5
v_call: TRBV2
d_call: -
cdr3_nt: TGTGCCAGCAGTGACAGAAGTAGCAATCAGCCCCAGCATTTT
cdr3_aa: CASSDRSSNQPQHF

clone_size: -
j_call: TRBJ1-1
v_call: TRBV10-3
d_call: -
cdr3_nt: TGTGCCATCAGGGGGGGGCAGGGATCGGACACTGAAGCTTTCTTT
cdr3_aa: CAIRGGQGSDTEAFF

clone_size: once
j_call: TRBJ1-6
v_call: TRBV9
d_call: -
cdr3_nt: TGTGCCAGCAGCGTAAATTCGGTGCCGAATTCACCCCTCCACTTT
cdr3_aa: CASSVNSVPNSPLHF

clone_size: few
j_call: TRBJ1-2
v_call: TRBV7-2
d_call: -
cdr3_nt: TGTGCCAGCAGCTTAGTTAGGGGGGGCGGGTATGGCTACACCTTC
cdr3_aa: CASSLVRGGGYGYTF

clone_size: once
j_call: TRBJ1-1
v_call: TRBV29-1
d_call: TRBD1
cdr3_nt: TGCAGCGCCGGGGGGGACAGGGAGGAATTCTTT
cdr3_aa: CSAGGDREEFF

clone_size: -
j_call: TRBJ1-6
v_call: TRBV7-8
d_call: -
cdr3_nt: TGTGCCAGCAGCACGACCGGGACACCTAATTCACCCCTCCACTTT
cdr3_aa: CASSTTGTPNSPLHF

clone_size: -
j_call: TRBJ2-2
v_call: TRBV7-8
d_call: -
cdr3_nt: TGTGCCAGCAGCTTAAGACAGAACACCGGGGAGCTGTTTTTT
cdr3_aa: CASSLRQNTGELFF

clone_size: -
j_call: TRBJ2-7
v_call: TRBV29-1
d_call: -
cdr3_nt: TGCAGCGTTGTGGACAGCAGTACGCGTTACTTC
cdr3_aa: CSVVDSSTRYF

clone_size: -
j_call: TRBJ1-2
v_call: TRBV19
d_call: -
cdr3_nt: TGTGCCAGTAGTCTCACCCTCCAGGGGCCGCTCGTCAATGGCTACACCTTC
cdr3_aa: CASSLTLQGPLVNGYTF